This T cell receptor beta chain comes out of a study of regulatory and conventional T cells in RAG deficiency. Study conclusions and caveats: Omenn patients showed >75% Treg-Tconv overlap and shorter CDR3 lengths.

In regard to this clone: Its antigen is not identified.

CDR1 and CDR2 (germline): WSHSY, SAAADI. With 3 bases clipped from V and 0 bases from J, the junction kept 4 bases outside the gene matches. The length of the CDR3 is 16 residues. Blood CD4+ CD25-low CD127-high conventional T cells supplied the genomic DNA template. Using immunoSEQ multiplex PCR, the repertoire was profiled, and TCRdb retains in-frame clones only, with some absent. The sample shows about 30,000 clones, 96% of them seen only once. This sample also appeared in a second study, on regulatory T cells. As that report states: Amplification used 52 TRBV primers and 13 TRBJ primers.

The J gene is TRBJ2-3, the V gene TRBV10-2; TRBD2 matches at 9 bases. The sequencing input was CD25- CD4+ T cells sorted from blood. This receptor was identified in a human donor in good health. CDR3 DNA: TGCGCCAGCAGTGATCTAGCGGGGACTAGCACAGATACGCAGTATTTT. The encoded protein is CASSDLAGTSTDTQYF.